A selection of T cell receptor beta chains follows, all from one sample in a study of T-cell memory formation after mild COVID-19. Using its own MiXCR run on the 5' RACE reads, TCRdb lists one record per CDR3 protein. The sample records around 150,000 distinct CDR3 sequences, 11% being singletons. What was sequenced was PBMCs or a T cell subset sorted from them (not recorded which). Receptors originate from a man in his late teens or twenties who had mild COVID-19 (a few samples of this study predate the infection). Cell type and time point are not known. The CDR3 runs from the conserved cysteine through the conserved F or W. Each record gives: CDR3 DNA, CDR3 protein, clone size, V gene, J gene, D gene. D genes are given only for firm matches. Only part of the rows carry a size: once, few, many, or a class if the clone is expanded.

TGTGCCAGCAGCTTAAGGGGGACGAGCTCCTACAATGAGCAGTTCTTC,CASSLRGTSSYNEQFF,.,TRBV7-3,TRBJ2-1,.
TGTGCCAGCTCACCCCGGACAGCTACCCTTGAAGCTTTCTTT,CASSPRTATLEAFF,few,TRBV18,TRBJ1-1,.
TGTGCCAGCAGCCCGGGCTCAGCCCAGCCCCAGCATTTT,CASSPGSAQPQHF,.,TRBV7-9,TRBJ1-5,.
TGTGCCAGCTCACCACCGGCGGGACCCTATGGCTACACCTTC,CASSPPAGPYGYTF,.,TRBV18,TRBJ1-2,.
TGTGCCAGCAGCCAACTACGGGACAGTGGTGAAAAACTGTTTTTT,CASSQLRDSGEKLFF,.,TRBV4-2,TRBJ1-4,TRBD1
TGTGCCAGCAGCTTACTTCCTTGGGGCTACACCTTC,CASSLLPWGYTF,many,TRBV7-2,TRBJ1-2,.
TGTGCCAGCAGCTTATCCCAGGGGACCGCGAACACCGGGGAGCTGTTTTTT,CASSLSQGTANTGELFF,.,TRBV7-7,TRBJ2-2,.
TGTGCCAGCAGCTTGGACGGACTAAACTATGGCTACACCTTC,CASSLDGLNYGYTF,many,TRBV7-3,TRBJ1-2,.
TGTGCCAGCCTGGGGGATTCGGGCACTGAAGCTTTCTTT,CASLGDSGTEAFF,few,TRBV6-2/TRBV6-3,TRBJ1-1,.
TGCAGTGCTACGAAAGCACAATACGAGCAGTACTTC,CSATKAQYEQYF,.,TRBV20-1,TRBJ2-7,.
TGTGCCAGCAGTGAACTGGCAGCGCCAGATACGCAGTATTTT,CASSELAAPDTQYF,.,TRBV2,TRBJ2-3,.
TGTGCCAGCAGTCTGGACAGGGGAGATACGCAGTATTTT,CASSLDRGDTQYF,many,TRBV12-3/TRBV12-4,TRBJ2-3,TRBD1
TGTGCCAGCAGCTTCCCCGGGCGTACGAACACTGAAGCTTTCTTT,CASSFPGRTNTEAFF,few,TRBV5-4,TRBJ1-1,.
TGTGCCAGCACCCACAGGCTCAGCTCTGGAAACACCATATATTTT,CASTHRLSSGNTIYF,few,TRBV7-2,TRBJ1-3,.
TGCGCCAGCAGCCTAGACCCAGGAGGTGGTGAAGCTTTCTTT,CASSLDPGGGEAFF,.,TRBV5-1,TRBJ1-1,.
TGTGCCAGCAGCCAATCTAGCGGGGGGGGCACAGATACGCAGTATTTT,CASSQSSGGGTDTQYF,.,TRBV3-1,TRBJ2-3,TRBD2
TGCAGTGCCAAGCTTGGGGAGCGGTCTGAAGCTTTCTTT,CSAKLGERSEAFF,.,TRBV20-1,TRBJ1-1,.
TGTGCCAGCAGTTTTTTCAATAGCAATCAGCCCCAGCATTTT,CASSFFNSNQPQHF,.,TRBV12-3/TRBV12-4,TRBJ1-5,.
TGTGCCAGCAGCCCGGACCCGGGGGGAGAGACCCAGTACTTC,CASSPDPGGETQYF,few,TRBV11-2,TRBJ2-5,TRBD2
TGTGCCAGCAGCTCGCGACAGGGGGGAGAGACCGGGGAGCTGTTTTTT,CASSSRQGGETGELFF,.,TRBV7-8,TRBJ2-2,TRBD1
TGTGCCAGCAGGGCCGGGACAGTCACCGGGGAGCTGTTTTTT,CASRAGTVTGELFF,few,TRBV2,TRBJ2-2,TRBD1
TGCAGTGCCAACGACCTATTACAGGGTGATAATTCACCCCTCCACTTT,CSANDLLQGDNSPLHF,.,TRBV20-1,TRBJ1-6,.
TGTGCCAGCAGTCCCGAGTCCTACAATGAGCAGTTCTTC,CASSPESYNEQFF,few,TRBV6-6,TRBJ2-1,.
TGTGCCAGCAGCCGTAGACATGAAGCTTTCTTT,CASSRRHEAFF,.,TRBV14,TRBJ1-1,.
TGTGCCATCAGTGACCAGTACAATAGCAATCAGCCCCAGCATTTT,CAISDQYNSNQPQHF,few,TRBV10-3,TRBJ1-5,.
TGTGCCAGCAGCTTAGGACTAGATTGGGGCACTAGCACAGATACGCAGTATTTT,CASSLGLDWGTSTDTQYF,many,TRBV7-9,TRBJ2-3,.
TGTGCCAGCAGTTTTTCACAGGACAGCTACGAGCAGTACTTC,CASSFSQDSYEQYF,many,TRBV12-3/TRBV12-4,TRBJ2-7,.
TGTGCCACCAGCAGGGCTGGGGATACGCAGTATTTT,CATSRAGDTQYF,many,TRBV15,TRBJ2-3,.
TGTGCCAGCAGGGCCCGGGACTCTGGGGCCAACGTCCTGACTTTC,CASRARDSGANVLTF,.,TRBV2,TRBJ2-6,.
TGCGCCAGCAGCCAAGACTCCCTGCCGGGGGTTCAGGAGACCCAGTACTTC,CASSQDSLPGVQETQYF,.,TRBV4-3,TRBJ2-5,.
TGTGCCAGTATGGTCAGGGTCGGCCAAAACATTCAGTACTTC,CASMVRVGQNIQYF,few,TRBV19,TRBJ2-4,.
TGCGCCAGCAGCCGACAGAACACCGGGGAGCTGTTTTTT,CASSRQNTGELFF,few,TRBV5-1,TRBJ2-2,.
TGCGCCAGCAGTGGGGGCAGGGGGCCAGAGACCCAGTACTTC,CASSGGRGPETQYF,.,TRBV10-2,TRBJ2-5,TRBD1
TGTGCCAGCAGTTCCGCGGGAGGGGTAGAGACCCAGTACTTC,CASSSAGGVETQYF,many,TRBV6-5,TRBJ2-5,TRBD2
TGTGCCAGCAGGCCAGTGGGGCGTGGGGGGAGCACAGATACGCAGTATTTT,CASRPVGRGGSTDTQYF,.,TRBV11-2,TRBJ2-3,.
TGTGCCAGCAGTGAAGGCCCGGGCACTGAAGCTTTCTTT,CASSEGPGTEAFF,.,TRBV2,TRBJ1-1,.
TGCGCCAGCAGCCAACAGCAGGGTCATGAGCAGTACTTC,CASSQQQGHEQYF,many,TRBV4-3,TRBJ2-7,.
TGTGCCAGCAGTTTTTCCAGGGCGGAGACCCAGTACTTC,CASSFSRAETQYF,.,TRBV12-3/TRBV12-4,TRBJ2-5,.
TGCGCCAGCAGCTTGGTTGGCGGGGGCACAGATACGCAGTATTTT,CASSLVGGGTDTQYF,.,TRBV5-1,TRBJ2-3,.
TGTGCCAGCAGCGAGCGCCTGGGCAGGGGGCCTATCGAGACCCAGTACTTC,CASSERLGRGPIETQYF,many,TRBV9,TRBJ2-5,TRBD1
TGTGCCATCAGTTATGGGCAGAGCAATTCACCCCTCCACTTT,CAISYGQSNSPLHF,.,TRBV10-3,TRBJ1-6,.
TGTGCCTGGAGTTTGGGTTCACCCCTCCACTTT,CAWSLGSPLHF,.,TRBV30,TRBJ1-6,.
TGTGCCAGCAGTCTTACTATAGTCGGGGAGCTGTTTTTT,CASSLTIVGELFF,.,TRBV7-2,TRBJ2-2,.
TGTGCCAGCAGCAGGACAGGGTGGGGGCATCAGCCCCAGCATTTT,CASSRTGWGHQPQHF,many,TRBV6-2/TRBV6-3,TRBJ1-5,TRBD1
TGTGCCAGCAGCTCCTCCAGGGAATCCTACGAGCAGTACTTC,CASSSSRESYEQYF,few,TRBV7-2,TRBJ2-7,.
TGCGCCAGCAGCTTGGTGGGGACTAGCGGGGTAAATGAGCAGTTCTTC,CASSLVGTSGVNEQFF,few,TRBV5-1,TRBJ2-1,TRBD2
TGCGCCAGCAGCTCCCTTAGCGGGGGGTCGTTCTACGAGCAGTACTTC,CASSSLSGGSFYEQYF,few,TRBV5-1,TRBJ2-7,TRBD2
TGTGCCAGCAGCCAATACGCAGGGGGACTCAGCACAGATACGCAGTATTTT,CASSQYAGGLSTDTQYF,.,TRBV5-6,TRBJ2-3,.
TGTGCCAGCAGTCCGGACAGGGCCTTGAACTATGGCTACACCTTC,CASSPDRALNYGYTF,few,TRBV6-1,TRBJ1-2,TRBD1
TGCAGTGCTAGCGGCCCCCCAAGCTCCGCTGAAGCTTTCTTT,CSASGPPSSAEAFF,few,TRBV20-1,TRBJ1-1,.
TGCGCCAGCAGCTTGTTGGCAGATACGCAGTATTTT,CASSLLADTQYF,few,TRBV5-1,TRBJ2-3,.
TGCAGTGCCCCGGACAGAAGGGGGGAAGCTTTCTTT,CSAPDRRGEAFF,few,TRBV20-1,TRBJ1-1,.
TGCGCCAGCAGCTTGGAAGGAGCGCAGTATTTT,CASSLEGAQYF,many,TRBV5-1,TRBJ2-3,.
TGTGCCAGCAGTTACAGAGCGGGGGGCCCCCAGTACTTC,CASSYRAGGPQYF,.,TRBV6-5,TRBJ2-7,TRBD2
TGCAGTGCTAGGGGAATTCGGGGGGCGACTAATGAAAAACTGTTTTTT,CSARGIRGATNEKLFF,few,TRBV20-1,TRBJ1-4,.
TGCAGTGCTGAAGGGGACAGGGGAACACCCCTCCACTTT,CSAEGDRGTPLHF,few,TRBV20-1,TRBJ1-6,TRBD1
TGCGCCAGCAGCCTAGCGGGGACTACCGGTTCCCCCCTCCACTTT,CASSLAGTTGSPLHF,.,TRBV4-1,TRBJ1-6,.
TGTGCCACGGCGGGGCGGTCCTATAATTCACCCCTCCACTTT,CATAGRSYNSPLHF,.,TRBV7-2,TRBJ1-6,.